The T cell receptor (beta chain) under discussion was sequenced for a study of T cell responses to AZD1222 COVID-19 vaccine. Across the whole study: Whether given at about 4 or about 12 weeks, second doses were pooled.

General study findings and limits: Spike-wide vaccine-associated CD4 TCRs dominated at 160-218 and 743-854. There were mostly white British donors and more females than males, and clonal diversity was possibly underestimated. Regions left unmutated in variants are reportedly the target of nearly half of spike-specific TCRs.

The count of this clone is one. Its target is unknown. Germline V gene sequence: CDR1 LNHNV, CDR2 YYDKDF (reference sequence). The CDR3 totals 13 residues. Trimming shortened V by 1 base and J by 6 bases, and 9 bases separated the two germline ends. Repertoires were generated with immunoSEQ multiplex PCR, while TCRdb's copy carries only in-frame clones and drops some. The repertoire holds nearly 110,000 clones, with roughly 90% as singletons. This receptor was identified in an adult in good health. The genes are TRBV15 and TRBJ1-2; a possible D gene is TRBD1 (5 bases). Sample: peripheral blood, taken on day 0 of AZD1222 vaccination. The CDR3 here is CATSRGGADGYTF. CDR3 DNA: TGTGCCACCAGCAGAGGGGGCGCAGATGGCTACACCTTC.